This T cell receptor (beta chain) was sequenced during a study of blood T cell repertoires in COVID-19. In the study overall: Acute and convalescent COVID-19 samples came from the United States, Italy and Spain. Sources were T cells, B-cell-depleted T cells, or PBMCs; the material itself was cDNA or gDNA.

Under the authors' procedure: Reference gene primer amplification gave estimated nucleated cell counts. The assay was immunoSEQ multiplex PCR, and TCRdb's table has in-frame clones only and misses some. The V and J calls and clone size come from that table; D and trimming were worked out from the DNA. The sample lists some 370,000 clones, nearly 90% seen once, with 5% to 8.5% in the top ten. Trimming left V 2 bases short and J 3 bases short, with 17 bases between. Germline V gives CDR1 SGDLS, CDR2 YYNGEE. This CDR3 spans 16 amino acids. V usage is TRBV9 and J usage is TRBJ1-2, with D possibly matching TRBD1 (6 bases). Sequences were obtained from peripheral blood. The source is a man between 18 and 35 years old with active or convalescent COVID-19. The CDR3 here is CASSVSSDRTHYGYTF. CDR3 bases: TGTGCCAGCAGCGTTTCCTCCGACAGGACCCACTATGGCTACACCTTC.